The subject of this entry is one T cell receptor beta chain. This sample was taken from a study of blood T cell repertoires in COVID-19. Study as a whole: COVID-19 samples, acute and convalescent, were from the United States, Italy and Spain.

The CDR3 is 14 amino acids. V lost 8 bases and J lost 1, with 14 bases in between. Per germline, CDR1 MNHEY and CDR2 SVGAGI. Data came from immunoSEQ multiplex PCR; TCRdb stores just in-frame clones and leaves some out. The data show some 380,000 clones, around 84% seen once. This clonotype was sampled from a human donor with acute or convalescent COVID-19. The donor label of this sample is uncertain. Sequencing used peripheral blood. This chain joins TRBV6-5 and TRBJ1-1, with a tentative D call TRBD1 (5 bases). The CDR3 protein is CASVGGAPNTEAFF. Written as DNA, the CDR3 is TGTGCCAGCGTAGGCGGGGCCCCGAACACTGAAGCTTTCTTT.